A selection of T cell receptor beta chains follows, all from one sample in a study of tumor and adjacent non-tumor tissue in lung cancer. MiXCR, applied by TCRdb to the multiplex PCR reads, yields one record per CDR3 protein. The data show over 100,000 distinct CDR3 sequences, 75% seen once. Source material: lung tumor tissue. The origin of the receptors is a woman aged 60-70 years with non-small cell lung cancer. CDR3s include the opening cysteine and the closing phenylalanine or tryptophan. D genes are given only for firm matches. The listing skips clone size in some rows; elsewhere it reads once, few, many or a size class.

abundance: .
d_gene: .
j_gene: TRBJ2-7
v_gene: TRBV30
CDR3aa: CAWRQWGAASGEQYF
CDR3nt: TGTGCTTGGAGACAATGGGGAGCCGCCTCTGGCGAGCAGTACTTC

abundance: few
d_gene: .
j_gene: TRBJ1-1
v_gene: TRBV20-1
CDR3aa: CTARGRIGGHTEAFF
CDR3nt: TGCACTGCTAGAGGCAGGATAGGGGGTCATACTGAAGCTTTCTTT

abundance: .
d_gene: TRBD2
j_gene: TRBJ2-7
v_gene: TRBV9
CDR3aa: CASSVVAGTSEQYF
CDR3nt: TGTGCCAGCAGCGTCGTAGCGGGAACAAGCGAGCAGTACTTC

abundance: .
d_gene: TRBD1
j_gene: TRBJ2-3
v_gene: TRBV6-2/TRBV6-3
CDR3aa: CANISAGTVLSNQPQYF
CDR3nt: TGTGCCAACATTTCCGCTGGGACAGTACTTAGCAATCAGCCCCAGTATTTT

abundance: .
d_gene: .
j_gene: TRBJ2-3
v_gene: TRBV6-4
CDR3aa: CASSRSFGTGSADTQYF
CDR3nt: TGTGCCAGCAGTCGGTCCTTTGGGACTGGTTCGGCAGATACGCAGTATTTT

abundance: .
d_gene: TRBD1
j_gene: TRBJ2-7
v_gene: TRBV29-1
CDR3aa: CSHLSSSPPGQGAFYDQYF
CDR3nt: TGCAGCCATTTATCCTCCTCCCCCCCGGGACAGGGGGCCTTCTACGATCAGTACTTC

abundance: .
d_gene: TRBD2
j_gene: TRBJ2-5
v_gene: TRBV5-6
CDR3aa: CASVVSGGLETQYF
CDR3nt: TGTGCCAGCGTCGTAAGCGGGGGGCTAGAGACCCAGTACTTC

abundance: .
d_gene: .
j_gene: TRBJ2-5
v_gene: TRBV13
CDR3aa: CASNLQWEEEAQYF
CDR3nt: TGTGCCAGCAACCTACAGTGGGAGGAAGAGGCCCAGTACTTC

abundance: many
d_gene: TRBD1
j_gene: TRBJ2-3
v_gene: TRBV20-1
CDR3aa: CSARPRTGYTDTQYF
CDR3nt: TGCAGTGCTAGACCCCGGACAGGGTACACAGATACGCAGTATTTT

abundance: many
d_gene: TRBD1
j_gene: TRBJ1-5
v_gene: TRBV28
CDR3aa: CASSPSGQGSNQPQHF
CDR3nt: TGTGCCAGCAGTCCCTCGGGACAGGGAAGCAATCAGCCCCAGCATTTT

abundance: .
d_gene: .
j_gene: TRBJ2-7
v_gene: TRBV6-5
CDR3aa: CASRTTLSATMTYEQYF
CDR3nt: TGTGCCAGTCGCACTACACTTAGCGCGACCATGACCTACGAGCAGTACTTC

abundance: .
d_gene: .
j_gene: TRBJ1-1
v_gene: TRBV11-3
CDR3aa: CASSLVSGRGTETFF
CDR3nt: TGTGCCAGCAGTTTAGTTTCGGGGAGAGGCACTGAAACTTTCTTT

abundance: .
d_gene: .
j_gene: TRBJ2-7
v_gene: TRBV28
CDR3aa: CASSLASLKPRTYEQYF
CDR3nt: TGTGCCAGCAGTTTAGCGTCGTTGAAACCGAGAACCTACGAGCAGTACTTC

abundance: many
d_gene: .
j_gene: TRBJ2-5
v_gene: TRBV11-2
CDR3aa: CASSLRGRETQYF
CDR3nt: TGTGCCAGCAGCTTAAGGGGGAGGGAGACCCAGTACTTC

abundance: .
d_gene: .
j_gene: TRBJ1-6
v_gene: TRBV28
CDR3aa: CVSERDRDSPIHF
CDR3nt: TGTGTCAGCGAACGGGACCGAGATTCACCCATCCACTTT

abundance: .
d_gene: .
j_gene: TRBJ1-1
v_gene: TRBV11-3
CDR3aa: CASRPTRKGTEAFF
CDR3nt: TGTGCCAGCAGACCAACCAGAAAAGGTACTGAAGCTTTCTTT

abundance: .
d_gene: TRBD2
j_gene: TRBJ2-2
v_gene: TRBV11-3
CDR3aa: CASSARGLAGGTNIGELFF
CDR3nt: TGTGCCAGCAGCGCTCGAGGACTAGCGGGGGGTACGAACATCGGGGAGCTGTTTTTT

abundance: .
d_gene: .
j_gene: TRBJ2-2
v_gene: TRBV11-2
CDR3aa: CASRRVWSTGELFF
CDR3nt: TGTGCCAGCAGGAGAGTATGGAGCACCGGGGAGCTGTTTTTT

abundance: once
d_gene: .
j_gene: TRBJ1-2
v_gene: TRBV12-3/TRBV12-4
CDR3aa: CPSSPAGGYGYTF
CDR3nt: TGTCCCAGTAGCCCTGCGGGGGGCTATGGCTACACCTTC

abundance: few
d_gene: .
j_gene: TRBJ1-1
v_gene: TRBV4-1
CDR3aa: CASSQEQEAKAEVFF
CDR3nt: TGCGCCAGCAGCCAAGAACAGGAGGCGAAGGCTGAAGTTTTCTTT

abundance: many
d_gene: TRBD2
j_gene: TRBJ2-1
v_gene: TRBV28
CDR3aa: CASILTSGYNEQFF
CDR3nt: TGTGCCAGCATTCTGACTAGCGGATACAATGAGCAGTTCTTC

abundance: .
d_gene: TRBD2
j_gene: TRBJ2-3
v_gene: TRBV11-2
CDR3aa: CASSLTTSVDTQYF
CDR3nt: TGTGCCAGCAGCCTGACGACTAGCGTAGATACGCAGTATTTT

abundance: .
d_gene: .
j_gene: TRBJ1-2
v_gene: TRBV29-1
CDR3aa: CSSTSGRRTYGYTF
CDR3nt: TGCAGCTCCACGTCGGGACGGAGGACATATGGCTACACCTTC

abundance: .
d_gene: TRBD1
j_gene: TRBJ2-2
v_gene: TRBV11-3
CDR3aa: CASRPIGGRTGELFF
CDR3nt: TGTGCCAGCAGGCCGATAGGGGGCCGGACCGGGGAGCTGTTTTTT

abundance: .
d_gene: TRBD1
j_gene: TRBJ2-5
v_gene: TRBV4-1
CDR3aa: CASSQGDRENQETVYF
CDR3nt: TGCGCCAGCAGCCAGGGAGACAGGGAGAACCAAGAGACCGTGTACTTC

abundance: .
d_gene: TRBD1
j_gene: TRBJ1-1
v_gene: TRBV20-1
CDR3aa: CSARVRTGVNTDAFF
CDR3nt: TGCAGTGCTAGAGTGAGGACAGGGGTGAACACTGATGCTTTCTTT

abundance: .
d_gene: TRBD2
j_gene: TRBJ2-3
v_gene: TRBV4-1
CDR3aa: CASSHPFGRGTGDMQYF
CDR3nt: TGCGCCAGCAGCCACCCCTTTGGGCGGGGGACCGGAGATATGCAGTATTTT

abundance: .
d_gene: .
j_gene: TRBJ1-1
v_gene: TRBV29-1
CDR3aa: CIADWLGRDSTEAFF
CDR3nt: TGCATCGCTGATTGGTTGGGACGGGATAGCACTGAAGCTTTCTTT

abundance: .
d_gene: TRBD1
j_gene: TRBJ2-7
v_gene: TRBV7-2
CDR3aa: CTSSSGTVPYEQYF
CDR3nt: TGTACCAGCAGCTCCGGGACAGTACCCTACGAGCAGTACTTC

abundance: .
d_gene: TRBD1
j_gene: TRBJ2-5
v_gene: TRBV7-9
CDR3aa: CASNRIQGAQETQYF
CDR3nt: TGTGCCAGCAACCGGATACAGGGGGCCCAAGAGACCCAGTATTTC

abundance: .
d_gene: TRBD1
j_gene: TRBJ1-2
v_gene: TRBV28
CDR3aa: CATQSGTGYGYTF
CDR3nt: TGTGCCACTCAATCCGGGACAGGTTATGGCTACACCTTC

abundance: .
d_gene: .
j_gene: TRBJ2-7
v_gene: TRBV10-2
CDR3aa: CASSERGNEQCF
CDR3nt: TGCGCCAGCAGTGAACGGGGGAACGAACAGTGCTTC

abundance: .
d_gene: .
j_gene: TRBJ2-7
v_gene: TRBV20-1
CDR3aa: CSARAGVYKRYF
CDR3nt: TGCAGTGCTAGGGCAGGAGTCTACAAGCGGTACTTC

abundance: .
d_gene: .
j_gene: TRBJ1-1
v_gene: TRBV4-1
CDR3aa: CAGSQGHTEAFF
CDR3nt: TGCGCCGGCAGCCAAGGACATACTGAAGCTTTCTTT

abundance: .
d_gene: .
j_gene: TRBJ2-7
v_gene: TRBV6-5
CDR3aa: CANSTPAGEQYF
CDR3nt: TGTGCCAACAGTACCCCAGCTGGGGAGCAGTACTTC

abundance: many
d_gene: .
j_gene: TRBJ1-2
v_gene: TRBV4-3
CDR3aa: CASSQDKRAAGYGYTF
CDR3nt: TGCGCCAGCAGCCAAGATAAAAGGGCAGCGGGCTATGGCTACACCTTC

abundance: once
d_gene: TRBD2
j_gene: TRBJ2-3
v_gene: TRBV20-1
CDR3aa: CSTTLPSGVTDTQYF
CDR3nt: TGCAGTACTACATTGCCTAGCGGGGTCACAGATACGCAGTATTTT

abundance: .
d_gene: .
j_gene: TRBJ2-2
v_gene: TRBV6-5
CDR3aa: CAGSFGEGGGDLLF
CDR3nt: TGTGCCGGCAGTTTTGGGGAAGGAGGCGGGGACCTGCTTTTT

abundance: .
d_gene: .
j_gene: TRBJ2-3
v_gene: TRBV28
CDR3aa: CASSGRQRQVYF
CDR3nt: TGTGCCAGCAGTGGGAGACAGCGTCAAGTGTATTTT

abundance: once
d_gene: TRBD2
j_gene: TRBJ2-3
v_gene: TRBV6-1
CDR3aa: CARSVREGTDTLYF
CDR3nt: TGCGCCAGGAGTGTACGGGAGGGCACAGATACGCTGTATTTT

abundance: .
d_gene: .
j_gene: TRBJ2-7
v_gene: TRBV5-5
CDR3aa: CTSSLDVGDQYF
CDR3nt: TGTACCAGCAGCCTGGACGTGGGCGACCAGTACTTC

abundance: few
d_gene: .
j_gene: TRBJ1-1
v_gene: TRBV19
CDR3aa: CASSRQAGDTEAFF
CDR3nt: TGTGCCAGTAGTAGGCAGGCTGGGGACACTGAAGCTTTCTTT

abundance: .
d_gene: .
j_gene: TRBJ2-7
v_gene: TRBV11-2
CDR3aa: CVSSFTGGNEQYF
CDR3nt: TGTGTCAGCAGCTTTACGGGGGGCAACGAGCAGTACTTC

abundance: .
d_gene: .
j_gene: TRBJ2-5
v_gene: TRBV6-2/TRBV6-3
CDR3aa: CVSSRTTQQETHYF
CDR3nt: TGTGTCAGTAGTCGGACTACCCAACAAGAGACCCATTACTTC

abundance: once
d_gene: .
j_gene: TRBJ1-4
v_gene: TRBV4-2
CDR3aa: CTSSQGAGTIEKLFF
CDR3nt: TGTACCAGCAGCCAAGGGGCGGGAACTATTGAAAAACTGTTTTTT

abundance: .
d_gene: .
j_gene: TRBJ2-5
v_gene: TRBV11-2
CDR3aa: CASSRPPSGFMQGTQYF
CDR3nt: TGTGCCAGCAGCCGCCCGCCCAGCGGATTTATGCAAGGGACCCAGTACTTC

abundance: few
d_gene: .
j_gene: TRBJ2-7
v_gene: TRBV20-1
CDR3aa: CSASRQTGEQYF
CDR3nt: TGCAGTGCTAGTAGACAAACGGGGGAGCAATACTTC

abundance: .
d_gene: .
j_gene: TRBJ2-6
v_gene: TRBV5-4
CDR3aa: CASSSGGRSSGANVLTF
CDR3nt: TGTGCCAGCAGCTCTGGGGGCAGGAGCTCTGGGGCCAACGTCCTGACTTTC

abundance: many
d_gene: .
j_gene: TRBJ2-5
v_gene: TRBV20-1
CDR3aa: CSARVRGGETQYF
CDR3nt: TGCAGTGCTAGAGTCAGGGGAGGAGAGACCCAGTACTTC